The source of this TCR beta chain is a study of shared clonotypes between healthy human individuals. The table came from immunoSEQ multiplex PCR; TCRdb's copy has only in-frame clones and leaves some out. The table shows under 1,100,000 clones, with 65% to 80% occurring only once. The CDR3 has 15 residues. Trimming shortened V by 2 bases and J by 0 bases, and 11 bases separated the two germline ends. Germline values: CDR1 SGHRS, CDR2 YFSETQ. Sequenced input: memory CD4+ T cells sorted from blood. Described subset: CD45RA-negative fraction. The source of this sequence is a young man in good health. The chain employs TRBV5-1 and TRBJ1-1; weak D call: TRBD1 (6 bases). Here the CDR3 reads CASSLQAGVNTEAFF. CDR3 in DNA: TGCGCCAGCAGCTTACAAGCAGGGGTGAACACTGAAGCTTTCTTT.